Following are 26 T cell receptor beta chains from one sample sequenced in a study of early T cells in non-severe SARS-CoV-2 infection. TCRdb redid the calling of the 5' RACE reads with MiXCR, one entry per CDR3 protein. In the table there are tens of thousands of distinct CDR3 sequences, about 5% of which are singletons. Sequenced sample: whole blood. These receptors came from an adult who was a healthcare worker with PCR-confirmed SARS-CoV-2 infection or an uninfected control (not recorded which).

This clonotype has just a few counts. The chain uses TRBV7-2 and TRBJ1-5; 8 bases agree with TRBD1. Germline V gives CDR1 SGHTA, CDR2 FQGNSA. This CDR3 spans 18 amino acids. Trimming removed 5 bases from V and 2 bases from J; junction bases left unmatched: 14. In DNA, the CDR3 is TGTGCCAGCAGCGCAGGGGGCAGGGAGTACAATGGCAATCAGCCCCAGCATTTT. Amino acid sequence: CASSAGGREYNGNQPQHF.

There are many counts of this clonotype. The V and J genes are TRBV7-9 and TRBJ2-5; the D gene could be TRBD1 or TRBD2 (6 bases each). Per the germline V gene, CDR1 is SEHNR and CDR2 is FQNEAQ (reference sequence). The CDR3 is made up of 16 amino acids. The V end was cut by 5 bases, the J end by 2 bases, with 18 bases between. The DNA of the CDR3 is TGTGCCAGCAGCAACGAAGAAAGGGGGGATCAAGAGACCCAGTACTTC. It is translated as CASSNEERGDQETQYF.

This clonotype was detected a few times. The chain couples TRBV18 to TRBJ2-1; the D is unclear. The germline V gene has CDR1 KGHSH and CDR2 LQKENI. CDR3 length: 15 residues. The germline V and J ends were trimmed by 2 bases and 3 bases, with 11 bases remaining between them. The chain's CDR3 is CASSPSPIYYNEQFF. The CDR3, as DNA: TGTGCCAGCTCACCATCTCCGATTTACTACAATGAGCAGTTCTTC.

In its sample, this clonotype is medium-sized (0.01 to 0.1%). This chain joins TRBV28 and TRBJ1-6; D remains ambiguous. Trimming stripped 1 base from V and 8 bases from J, with 15 bases between. Germline assignment: CDR1 MDHEN and CDR2 SYDVKM. The CDR3 runs to 16 residues. CDR3 in amino acids: CASSLLRAQADSPLHF. The CDR3 DNA sequence: TGTGCCAGCAGTTTATTAAGGGCGCAGGCCGATTCACCCCTCCACTTT.

This clonotype has at least ten counts. The rearrangement links TRBV7-9 to TRBJ1-2; TRBD1 matches at 8 bases. The V segment lost 5 bases and the J segment 5 bases; nucleotides outside the gene matches: 13. The germline gives CDR1 SEHNR, CDR2 FQNEAQ (reference sequence). This CDR3 is built from 16 residues. The CDR3 DNA sequence: TGTGCCAGCAGCCCAGAGGGGCAGGGGGCTGTTTATGGCTACACCTTC. Translated: CASSPEGQGAVYGYTF.

This clonotype was seen repeatedly, ten times or more. The gene calls are TRBV7-8 and TRBJ2-7, with D hard to call. Germline V gene data show CDR1 as SGHVS and CDR2 as FQNEAQ. This CDR3 contains 13 residues. V was pared by 5 bases and J by 1 base, with 9 bases between. The CDR3 DNA follows: TGTGCCAGCAGCCTTGGAGAATCCTACGAGCAGTACTTC. Translating gives CASSLGESYEQYF.

This clonotype was counted at least ten times. The V and J genes are TRBV19 and TRBJ1-2, with unresolved D. The V end was cut by 3 bases, the J end by 2 bases, with 13 bases between. Germline V CDR1 and CDR2: LNHDA, SQIVND (reference sequence). The CDR3 covers 15 residues. CDR3 coding DNA: TGTGCCAGTAGTATTAGTTCGAAAGAAAACTATGGCTACACCTTC. The encoded protein is CASSISSKENYGYTF.

This sequence joins TRBV28 and TRBJ1-2, with 7 bases lining up with TRBD1. V shed 3 bases, J shed 5 bases, and the junction held 3 bases outside the gene matches. CDR3 size: 13 residues. Germline assignment: CDR1 MDHEN and CDR2 SYDVKM. CDR3 DNA sequence: TGTGCCAGCAGTTTTCCGGGACAGTATGGCTACACCTTC. Translation gives CASSFPGQYGYTF.

There are many counts of this clonotype. The genes are TRBV20-1 and TRBJ2-7; 8 positions agree with TRBD1. The CDR3 consists of 12 residues. CDR1 and CDR2 (germline): DFQATT, SNEGSKA (reference sequence). V lost 6 bases, J lost 6 bases, and 7 bases stayed unmatched. The CDR3 DNA is TGCAGTGCGGAGGACAGGGAAAGCGAGCAGTACTTC. It yields the protein CSAEDRESEQYF.

The sample holds many counts of this clonotype. The chain combines TRBV5-8 with TRBJ1-2; D gene unclear. The V end was cut by 1 base, the J end by 3 bases, with 10 bases between. The V gene's germline CDR1 is SGHTS and CDR2 YDEGEE. This CDR3 comprises 14 residues. The CDR3 DNA reads as TGTGCCAGCAGCTTGCGGGGAGTGGACTATGGCTACACCTTC. Translating it yields CASSLRGVDYGYTF.

There are many counts of this clonotype. V is TRBV2 and J is TRBJ2-1; the D gene could be TRBD1 or TRBD2 (6 bases each). The length of the CDR3 is 13 residues. Germline assignment: CDR1 SNHLY and CDR2 FYNNEI. With 2 bases removed from V and 9 bases from J, the gap between germline ends came to 11 bases. The CDR3 reads CASSETQGGEQFF. In DNA form, the CDR3 reads TGTGCCAGCAGTGAAACACAGGGAGGTGAGCAGTTCTTC.

This clonotype was found many times. The chain is built from TRBV27 and TRBJ1-4, with D perhaps matching TRBD1 (6 bases). Trimming shortened V by 6 bases and J by 1 base, and 9 bases separated the two germline ends. This CDR3 is 14 amino acids long. Germline CDR1 MNHEY, CDR2 SMNVEV (reference sequence). The CDR3 region has the DNA TGTGCCAGCAGCCCGGGACAAACTAATGAAAAACTGTTTTTT. This sequence encodes CASSPGQTNEKLFF. The entire variable domain, with the rest obtained from reference TRBV27 and TRBJ1-4, is as follows: EAQVTQNPRYLITVTGKKLTVTCSQNMNHEYMSWYRQDPGLGLRQIYYSMNVEVTDKGDVPEGYKVSRKEKRNFPLILESPSPNQTSLYFCASSPGQTNEKLFFGSGTQLSVL.

This clonotype came up many times. The chain links TRBV5-5 to TRBJ1-2; weak D call: TRBD1 (6 bases). Looked up from germline, CDR1 is SGHKS and CDR2 is YYEKEE (reference sequence). Trimming shortened V by 0 bases and J by 3 bases, and 15 bases separated the two germline ends. The CDR3 has 16 residues. The CDR3 DNA reads as TGTGCCAGCAGCTTGGGCGCAGGACAGACTTACTATGGCTACACCTTC. Protein: CASSLGAGQTYYGYTF.

In its sample, this clonotype was seen many times. The V gene is TRBV5-1, the J gene TRBJ1-1; no clear D gene. The germline gives CDR1 SGHRS, CDR2 YFSETQ. V shed 1 base and J shed 1 base, with 8 bases lying between them. The CDR3 is 14 amino acids. The CDR3 spells CASSLSGPNTEAFF. The CDR3 nucleotides read TGCGCCAGCAGCTTGTCCGGACCGAACACTGAAGCTTTCTTT.

This clonotype came up many times. V usage is TRBV4-2 and J usage is TRBJ2-7; TRBD1 agrees at 7 bases. Germline CDR1 reads LGHNA; CDR2 reads YNFKEQ. The CDR3 sequence is 15 residues long. The ends lost 1 base at V and 3 bases at J; junction bases unmatched: 6. In DNA, the CDR3 is TGTGCCAGCAGCCAAGGTGACCAGGGGGTCTACGAGCAGTACTTC. Translated, it gives CASSQGDQGVYEQYF.

This clonotype showed up many times. The chain employs TRBV20-1 and TRBJ1-5; a possible D gene is TRBD1 (5 bases). From germline, CDR1 is DFQATT and CDR2 SNEGSKA (reference sequence). The CDR3 contains 14 residues. Trimming removed 3 bases from V and 2 bases from J, with 11 bases in between. The CDR3 nucleotides read TGCAGTGCTAGCCCAGGGTATGGCAATCAGCCCCAGCATTTT. It translates to CSASPGYGNQPQHF.

This clonotype was recorded many times. V gene TRBV7-2 combines with J gene TRBJ2-7; TRBD2 might be the D (7 bases). The CDR3 loop spans 17 amino acids. V was trimmed by 2 bases and J by 1 base, leaving 18 bases between them. The V gene's germline CDR1 is SGHTA and CDR2 FQGNSA. The DNA for the CDR3 is TGTGCCAGCAGCTTAACAGGGAGGGCTTCGGGGTCCTACGAGCAGTACTTC. The encoded protein is CASSLTGRASGSYEQYF.

This clonotype appeared many times. As DNA, the CDR3 is TGTGCCAGCAGCGCCACAGGGCTCTCCTACGAGCAGTACTTC. Its translation: CASSATGLSYEQYF. The chain is built from TRBV9 and TRBJ2-7, with a possible D match to TRBD1 (6 bases). The V gene lost 3 bases and the J gene lost 0 bases, with 10 bases spanning the gap. The CDR3 has 14 residues. Germline values: CDR1 SGDLS, CDR2 YYNGEE.

There are a few counts of this clonotype. The genes are TRBV10-2 and TRBJ1-1; TRBD1 matches at 8 bases. The J segment lost 11 bases and the V segment lost 6 bases, leaving 8 bases of the junction unmatched. The CDR3 extends over 12 amino acids. Germline V gene data show CDR1 as WSHSY and CDR2 as SAAADI. The CDR3 loop reads CASSPGQGEAFF. In nucleotides, the CDR3 is TGCGCCAGCAGCCCTGGACAGGGAGAGGCTTTCTTT.

The chain employs TRBV7-9 and TRBJ1-1; 9 bases are a match to TRBD1. CDR3 length equals 14 residues. Germline lookup yields CDR1 SEHNR and CDR2 FQNEAQ (reference sequence). Trimming at V came to 8 bases and at J to 7 bases, leaving 11 bases not matched to a gene. CDR3 DNA sequence: TGTGCCAGCGGCGCCGGGACAGGGAAAATTGAAGCTTTCTTT. It is translated as CASGAGTGKIEAFF.

The chain carries TRBV20-1 and TRBJ2-6, with D unclear. The CDR3 is 17 residues long. Deletions cut 5 bases from V and 0 bases from J, with 17 bases between. Germline lookup yields CDR1 DFQATT and CDR2 SNEGSKA (reference sequence). CDR3 DNA sequence: TGCAGTGCTCGCCTTGGACGTTTAAGCTCTGGGGCCAACGTCCTGACTTTC. Protein sequence: CSARLGRLSSGANVLTF.

This clonotype was picked up a small number of times. The J gene is TRBJ2-1, the V gene TRBV20-1; tentatively, D is TRBD2 (5 bases). Trimming removed 3 bases from V and 12 bases from J, with 12 bases in between. This CDR3 is 11 amino acids long. Germline assignment: CDR1 DFQATT and CDR2 SNEGSKA (reference sequence). CDR3 sequence (DNA): TGCAGTGCTAGTGCGGAGGTAGGGCAGTTCTTC. Translating gives CSASAEVGQFF.

This clonotype has only a few counts. The genes are TRBV7-2 and TRBJ2-3; 7 bases align to TRBD2. V lost 4 bases and J lost 0; bases outside the gene matches: 7. The CDR3 length is 16 residues. Germline V gene data show CDR1 as SGHTA and CDR2 as FQGNSA. The chain's CDR3 is CASSYRAGQSTDTQYF. In DNA, the CDR3 is TGTGCCAGCAGCTACAGAGCGGGGCAAAGCACAGATACGCAGTATTTT.

In its sample, this clonotype was seen many times. V gene TRBV5-6 combines with J gene TRBJ2-5, with 7 positions matching TRBD1. The trim removed 4 bases at V and 3 bases at J, leaving 6 bases unmatched. CDR3 length: 14 amino acids. Per the germline V gene, CDR1 is SGHDT and CDR2 is YYEEEE. The CDR3 nucleotides are TGTGCCAGCAGCACTCCCGGGACAGAAGAGACCCAGTACTTC. This encodes CASSTPGTEETQYF.

The table lists this clonotype with many counts. V gene TRBV7-6 combines with J gene TRBJ2-3; 11 bases agree with TRBD1. This CDR3 has 17 amino acids. Germline lookup yields CDR1 SGHVS and CDR2 FNYEAQ. J was trimmed by 2 bases and V by 5 bases; bases with no gene match: 9. CDR3 region: CASSPGQGASATDTQYF. DNA of the CDR3: TGTGCCAGCAGCCCAGGACAGGGGGCTTCGGCCACAGATACGCAGTATTTT.

This clonotype was recorded at least ten times. The chain employs TRBV28 and TRBJ1-1, with D possibly TRBD1 on 5 matching bases. Germline lookup yields CDR1 MDHEN and CDR2 SYDVKM. The germline V and J ends were trimmed by 3 bases and 0 bases, with 11 bases remaining between them. The CDR3 is made up of 15 amino acids. The CDR3 is CASSFALTVNTEAFF. The CDR3 DNA reads as TGTGCCAGCAGTTTCGCGTTGACAGTGAACACTGAAGCTTTCTTT.